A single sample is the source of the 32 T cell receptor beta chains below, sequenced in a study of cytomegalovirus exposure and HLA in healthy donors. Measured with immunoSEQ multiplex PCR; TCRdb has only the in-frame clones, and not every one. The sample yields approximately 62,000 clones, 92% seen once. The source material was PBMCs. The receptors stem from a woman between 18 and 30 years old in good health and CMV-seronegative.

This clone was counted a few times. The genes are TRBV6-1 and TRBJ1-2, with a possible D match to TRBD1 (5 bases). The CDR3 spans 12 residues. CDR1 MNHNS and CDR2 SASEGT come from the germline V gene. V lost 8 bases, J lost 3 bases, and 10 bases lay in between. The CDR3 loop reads CASEDSYYGYTF. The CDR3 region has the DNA TGTGCCAGCGAAGACAGTTACTATGGCTACACCTTC.

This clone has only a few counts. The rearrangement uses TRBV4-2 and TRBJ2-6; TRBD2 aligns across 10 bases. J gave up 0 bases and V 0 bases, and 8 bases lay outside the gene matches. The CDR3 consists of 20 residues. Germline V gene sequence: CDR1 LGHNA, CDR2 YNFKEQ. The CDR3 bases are TGTGCCAGCAGCCAAGAAGAGATGACTAGCGGGTTCTCTGGGGCCAACGTCCTGACTTTC. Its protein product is CASSQEEMTSGFSGANVLTF.

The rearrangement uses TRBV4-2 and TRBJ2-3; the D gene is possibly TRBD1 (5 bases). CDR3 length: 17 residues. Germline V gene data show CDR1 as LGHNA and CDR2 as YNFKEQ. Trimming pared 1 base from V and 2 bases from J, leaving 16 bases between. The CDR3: CASSQAGGATITDTQYF. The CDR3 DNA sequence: TGTGCCAGCAGCCAAGCGGGTGGGGCTACCATCACAGATACGCAGTATTTT.

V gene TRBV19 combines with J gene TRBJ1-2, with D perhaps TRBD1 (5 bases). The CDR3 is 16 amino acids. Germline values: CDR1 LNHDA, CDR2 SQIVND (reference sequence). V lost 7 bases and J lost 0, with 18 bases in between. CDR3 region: CASTHLEGSSNYGYTF. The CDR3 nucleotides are TGTGCCAGTACCCATCTGGAGGGGAGCTCTAACTATGGCTACACCTTC. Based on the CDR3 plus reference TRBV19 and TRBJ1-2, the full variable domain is DGGITQSPKYLFRKEGQNVTLSCEQNLNHDAMYWYRQDPGQGLRLIYYSQIVNDFQKGDIAEGYSVSREKKESFPLTVTSAQKNPTAFYLCASTHLEGSSNYGYTFGSGTRLTVV.

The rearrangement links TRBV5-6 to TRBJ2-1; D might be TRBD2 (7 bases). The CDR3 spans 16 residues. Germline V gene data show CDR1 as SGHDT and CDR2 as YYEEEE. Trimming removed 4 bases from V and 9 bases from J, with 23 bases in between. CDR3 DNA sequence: TGTGCCAGCAGCCCCGGGGGGCCGGGGTGGTTAGCTGAGCAGTTCTTC. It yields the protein CASSPGGPGWLAEQFF. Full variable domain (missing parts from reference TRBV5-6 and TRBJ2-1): DAGVTQSPTHLIKTRGQQVTLRCSPKSGHDTVSWYQQALGQGPQFIFQYYEEEERQRGNFPDRFSGHQFPNYSSELNVNALLLGDSALYLCASSPGGPGWLAEQFFGPGTRLTVL.

The CDR3 bases are TGTGCCAGCAGCTTATCAGGGGACTCCTACGAGCAGTACTTC. Encoded protein: CASSLSGDSYEQYF. The chain links TRBV16 to TRBJ2-7; perhaps TRBD1 as D (6 bases). Between the trimmed V and J ends, which lost 5 bases and 0 bases, there was a span of 11 bases. The length of the CDR3 is 14 residues. CDR1 is KGHSY, CDR2 FQNENV, per germline.

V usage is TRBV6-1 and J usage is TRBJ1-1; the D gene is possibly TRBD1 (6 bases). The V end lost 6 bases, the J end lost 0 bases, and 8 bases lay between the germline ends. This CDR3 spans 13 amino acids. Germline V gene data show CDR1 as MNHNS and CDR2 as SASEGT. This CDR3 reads CASSQGMNTEAFF. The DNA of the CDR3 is TGTGCCAGCAGCCAGGGGATGAACACTGAAGCTTTCTTT.

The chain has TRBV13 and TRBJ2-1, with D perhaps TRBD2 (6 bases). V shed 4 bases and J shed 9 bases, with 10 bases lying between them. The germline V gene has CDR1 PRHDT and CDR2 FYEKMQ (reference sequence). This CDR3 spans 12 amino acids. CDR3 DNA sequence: TGTGCCAGCAGCTCCTTGGGGGGTGAGCAGTTCTTC. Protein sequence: CASSSLGGEQFF.

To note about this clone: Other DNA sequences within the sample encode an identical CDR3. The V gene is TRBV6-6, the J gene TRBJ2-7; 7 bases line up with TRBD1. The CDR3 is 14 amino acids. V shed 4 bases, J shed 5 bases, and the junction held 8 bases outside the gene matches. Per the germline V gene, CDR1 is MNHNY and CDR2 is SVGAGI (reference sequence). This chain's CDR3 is CASSFRQGIDEQYF. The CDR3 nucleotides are TGTGCCAGCAGTTTTCGACAGGGTATAGACGAGCAGTACTTC.

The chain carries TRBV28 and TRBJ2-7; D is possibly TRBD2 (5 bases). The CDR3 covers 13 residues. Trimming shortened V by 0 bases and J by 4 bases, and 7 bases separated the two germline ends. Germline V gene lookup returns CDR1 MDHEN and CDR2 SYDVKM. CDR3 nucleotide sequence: TGTGCCAGCAGTTTATGGGGAGCGTACGAGCAGTACTTC. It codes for CASSLWGAYEQYF.

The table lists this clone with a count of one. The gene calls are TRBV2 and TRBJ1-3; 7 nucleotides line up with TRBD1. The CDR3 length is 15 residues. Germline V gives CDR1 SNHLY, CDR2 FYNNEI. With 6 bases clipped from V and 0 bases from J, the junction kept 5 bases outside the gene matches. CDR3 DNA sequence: TGTGCCAGCAGGGTACAGGGGATCTCTGGAAACACCATATATTTT. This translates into CASRVQGISGNTIYF.

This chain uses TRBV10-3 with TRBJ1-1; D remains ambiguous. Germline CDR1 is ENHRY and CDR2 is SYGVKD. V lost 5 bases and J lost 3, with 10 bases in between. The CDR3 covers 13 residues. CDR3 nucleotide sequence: TGTGCCATCAGTCCCACACGGGACACTGAAGCTTTCTTT. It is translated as CAISPTRDTEAFF.

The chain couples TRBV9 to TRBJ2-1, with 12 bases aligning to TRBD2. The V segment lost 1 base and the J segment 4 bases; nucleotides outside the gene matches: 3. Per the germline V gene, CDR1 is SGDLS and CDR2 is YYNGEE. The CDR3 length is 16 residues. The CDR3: CASSVLAGGLYNEQFF. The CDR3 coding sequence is TGTGCCAGCAGCGTACTAGCGGGGGGGCTATACAATGAGCAGTTCTTC.

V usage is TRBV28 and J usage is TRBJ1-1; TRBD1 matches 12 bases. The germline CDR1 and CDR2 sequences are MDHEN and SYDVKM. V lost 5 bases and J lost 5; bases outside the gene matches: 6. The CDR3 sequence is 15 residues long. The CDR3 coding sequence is TGTGCCAGCAGTACTCGGGACAGGGGGCTAACTGAAGCTTTCTTT. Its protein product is CASSTRDRGLTEAFF.

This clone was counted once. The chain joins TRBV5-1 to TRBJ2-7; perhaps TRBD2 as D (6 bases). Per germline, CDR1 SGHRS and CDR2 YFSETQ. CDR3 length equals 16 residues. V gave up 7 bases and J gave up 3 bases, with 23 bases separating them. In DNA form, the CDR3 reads TGCGCCAGCCACACCGACCTCTCGGGACTCGGCTACGAGCAGTACTTC. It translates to CASHTDLSGLGYEQYF.

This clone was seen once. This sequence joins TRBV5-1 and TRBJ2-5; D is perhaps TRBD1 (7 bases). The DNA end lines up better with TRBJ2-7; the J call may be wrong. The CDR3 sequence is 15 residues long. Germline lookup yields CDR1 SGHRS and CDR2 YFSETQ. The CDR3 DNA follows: TGCGCCAGCAGCTCGGGGGACAGATCCCATTACGAGCAGTACTTC. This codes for CASSSGDRSHYEQYF.

In DNA, the CDR3 is TGTGCCAGCAGCTGGGTGCGACAAGGCCCTCCGGAGACCCAGTACTTC. Amino acid sequence: CASSWVRQGPPETQYF. The chain couples TRBV27 to TRBJ2-5; D not certain. Between the trimmed V and J ends, which lost 6 bases and 5 bases, there was a span of 22 bases. The CDR3 loop spans 16 amino acids. The germline CDR1 and CDR2 sequences are MNHEY and SMNVEV (reference sequence).

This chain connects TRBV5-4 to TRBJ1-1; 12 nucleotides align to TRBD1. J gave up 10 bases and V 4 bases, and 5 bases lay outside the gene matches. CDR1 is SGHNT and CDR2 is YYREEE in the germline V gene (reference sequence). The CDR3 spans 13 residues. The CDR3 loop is CASSQGTGGTAFF. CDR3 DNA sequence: TGTGCCAGCAGCCAAGGGACAGGGGGCACAGCTTTCTTT.

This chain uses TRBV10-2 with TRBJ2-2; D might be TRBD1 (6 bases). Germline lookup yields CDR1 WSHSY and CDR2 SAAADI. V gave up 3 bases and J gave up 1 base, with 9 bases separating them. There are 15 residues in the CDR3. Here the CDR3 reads CASSDLGGNTGELFF. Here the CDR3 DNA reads TGCGCCAGCAGTGACCTAGGGGGGAACACCGGGGAGCTGTTTTTT.

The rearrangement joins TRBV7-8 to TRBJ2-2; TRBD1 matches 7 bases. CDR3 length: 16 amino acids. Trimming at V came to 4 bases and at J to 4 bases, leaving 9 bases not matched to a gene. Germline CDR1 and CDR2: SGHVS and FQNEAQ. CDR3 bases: TGTGCCAGCAGCTCGCCCGACAGGGCCCCCACCGGGGAGCTGTTTTTT. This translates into CASSSPDRAPTGELFF.

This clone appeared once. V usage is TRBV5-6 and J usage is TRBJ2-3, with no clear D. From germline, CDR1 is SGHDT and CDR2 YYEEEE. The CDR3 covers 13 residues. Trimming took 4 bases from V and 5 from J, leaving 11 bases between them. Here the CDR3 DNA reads TGTGCCAGCAGCCACCGAATCAGAGATACGCAGTATTTT. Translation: CASSHRIRDTQYF.

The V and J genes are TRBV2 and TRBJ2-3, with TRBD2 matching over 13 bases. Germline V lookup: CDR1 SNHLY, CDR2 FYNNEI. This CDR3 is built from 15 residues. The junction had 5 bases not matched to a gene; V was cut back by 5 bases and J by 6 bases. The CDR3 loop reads CASSRLAGGRDTQYF. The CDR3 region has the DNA TGTGCCAGCAGTAGACTAGCGGGAGGCAGGGATACGCAGTATTTT.

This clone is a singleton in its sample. The CDR3 here is CSVQTTDRGYEQFF. The CDR3 bases are TGCAGCGTGCAGACGACCGACAGGGGGTATGAGCAGTTCTTC. V usage is TRBV29-1 and J usage is TRBJ2-1; 9 nucleotides agree with TRBD1. J gave up 8 bases and V 6 bases, and 11 bases lay outside the gene matches. The germline V gene encodes CDR1 SQVTM and CDR2 ANQGSEA. The length of the CDR3 is 14 residues.

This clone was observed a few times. This chain's CDR3 is CASSEGRDTDTQYF. DNA of the CDR3: TGTGCCAGCAGTGAGGGGAGGGACACAGATACGCAGTATTTT. The chain joins TRBV6-1 to TRBJ2-3; 7 positions match TRBD2. Germline loops: CDR1 MNHNS, CDR2 SASEGT. The ends lost 3 bases at V and 2 bases at J; junction bases unmatched: 2. CDR3 size: 14 residues.

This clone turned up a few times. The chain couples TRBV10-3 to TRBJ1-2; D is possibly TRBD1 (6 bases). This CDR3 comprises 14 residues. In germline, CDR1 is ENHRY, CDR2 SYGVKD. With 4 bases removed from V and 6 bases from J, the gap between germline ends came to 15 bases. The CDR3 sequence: CAISAGGQGNGYTF. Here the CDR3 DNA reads TGTGCCATCAGTGCGGGCGGCCAGGGGAATGGCTACACCTTC.

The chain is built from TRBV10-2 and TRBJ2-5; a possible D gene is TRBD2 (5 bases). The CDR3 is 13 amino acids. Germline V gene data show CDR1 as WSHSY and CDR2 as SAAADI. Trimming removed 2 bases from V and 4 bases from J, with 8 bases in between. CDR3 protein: CASSERETETQYF. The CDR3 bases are TGCGCCAGCAGTGAGAGGGAGACAGAGACCCAGTACTTC.

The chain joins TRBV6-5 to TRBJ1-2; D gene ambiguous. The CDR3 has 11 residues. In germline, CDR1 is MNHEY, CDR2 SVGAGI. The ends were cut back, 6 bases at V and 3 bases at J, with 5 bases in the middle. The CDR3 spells CASSRDYGYTF. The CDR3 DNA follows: TGTGCCAGCAGCCGGGACTATGGCTACACCTTC.

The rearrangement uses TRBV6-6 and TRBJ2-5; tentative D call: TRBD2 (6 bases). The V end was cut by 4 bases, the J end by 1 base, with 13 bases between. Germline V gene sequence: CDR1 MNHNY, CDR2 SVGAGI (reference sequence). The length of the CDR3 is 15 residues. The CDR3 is CASSSPPGLQETQYF. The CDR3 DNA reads TGTGCCAGCAGTTCACCTCCGGGACTCCAAGAGACCCAGTACTTC.

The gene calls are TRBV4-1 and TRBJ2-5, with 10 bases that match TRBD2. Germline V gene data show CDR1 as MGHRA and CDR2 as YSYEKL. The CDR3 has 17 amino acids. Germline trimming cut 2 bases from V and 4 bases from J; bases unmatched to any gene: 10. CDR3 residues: CASSQRVERGGIETQYF. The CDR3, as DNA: TGCGCCAGCAGCCAACGGGTTGAGCGGGGGGGCATAGAGACCCAGTACTTC.

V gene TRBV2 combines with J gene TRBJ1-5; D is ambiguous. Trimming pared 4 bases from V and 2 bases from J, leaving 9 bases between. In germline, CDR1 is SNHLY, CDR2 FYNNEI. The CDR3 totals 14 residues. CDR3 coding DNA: TGTGCCAGCAGTGTCGTCGTAGGCAATCAGCCCCAGCATTTT. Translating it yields CASSVVVGNQPQHF.

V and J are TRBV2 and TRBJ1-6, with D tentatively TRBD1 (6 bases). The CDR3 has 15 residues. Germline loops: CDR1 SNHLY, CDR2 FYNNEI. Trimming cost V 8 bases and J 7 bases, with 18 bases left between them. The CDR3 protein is CASLAGQPVNSPLHF. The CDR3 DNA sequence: TGTGCCAGCCTTGCCGGACAGCCCGTCAATTCACCCCTCCACTTT.

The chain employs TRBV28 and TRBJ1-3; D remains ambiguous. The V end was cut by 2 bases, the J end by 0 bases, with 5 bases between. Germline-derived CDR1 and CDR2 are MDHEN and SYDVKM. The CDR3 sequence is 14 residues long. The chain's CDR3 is CASSLLSSGNTIYF. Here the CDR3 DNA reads TGTGCCAGCAGTTTACTGAGCTCTGGAAACACCATATATTTT.